This T cell receptor beta chain comes out of a study of shared clonotypes between healthy human individuals. The assay was immunoSEQ multiplex PCR, and TCRdb's table has in-frame clones only and misses some. The profile shows approximately 1.1 million clones, approximately 80% of them singletons. Trimming removed 7 bases from V and 2 bases from J, with 10 bases in between. This CDR3 has 13 residues. Germline V gene data show CDR1 as SGHNT and CDR2 as YYREEE (reference sequence). Specimen: memory CD4+ T cells from PBMCs. The sample's subset: CD45RA-negative fraction. The origin of this receptor is a man between 18 and 35 years old in good health. Some clones in this sample may be carry-over from other donors' samples. The chain uses TRBV5-4 and TRBJ1-3, with TRBD1 as a possible D gene (5 bases). The CDR3 spells CASGTIPGNTIYF. DNA for the CDR3: TGTGCCAGCGGGACGATCCCTGGAAACACCATATATTTT.